This T cell receptor beta chain was obtained from a study of blood T cell repertoires in COVID-19. Study summary: Acute and convalescent COVID-19 samples came from the United States, Italy and Spain.

V lost 0 bases and J lost 1, with 7 bases in between. Looked up from germline, CDR1 is SGHRS and CDR2 is YFSETQ. CDR3 length: 14 amino acids. Source study methods: Nucleated cell number was recorded as an estimate derived from reference gene primer amplification. Some clones are missing from TCRdb's copy, which holds only in-frame ones; the method was immunoSEQ multiplex PCR. That table supplies the V and J calls and clone size; D and trimming were determined from the DNA. The sample records 70,000 or so clones, over 80% being singletons. This TCR derives from a human donor in a cohort sampled during active COVID-19. The sample was peripheral blood. The chain joins TRBV5-1 to TRBJ2-5; D not certain. The CDR3 spells CASSLVSSQETQYF. The CDR3 DNA reads as TGCGCCAGCAGCTTGGTATCTAGCCAAGAGACCCAGTACTTC.